The 27 T cell receptor beta chains reported below all come from one sample, sequenced in a study of beta chain features in type 1 diabetes. Whole-study findings and limits: In all four CD4+ subsets, TCRB CDR3 length was significantly, moderately reduced in type 1 diabetes.

No antigen has been assigned to these receptors. The authors reverse transcribed all of the isolated RNA, so sequencing captured expressed TCRB transcripts. Sequencing was performed with immunoSEQ multiplex PCR; in TCRdb, only in-frame clones are kept and a portion is missing. The top ten hold just under 0.02% of the sample, which has a few hundred thousand clones, 11% to 15% seen once. The specimen was naive CD4+ T cells from blood. Source of these receptors: a man aged 25-40 years with type 1 diabetes.

This clone appeared a few times. The chain recombines TRBV15 with TRBJ2-1; the match to TRBD2 covers 10 bases. This CDR3 spans 17 amino acids. V shed 4 bases, J shed 9 bases, and the junction held 15 bases outside the gene matches. CDR1 is LNHNV and CDR2 is YYDKDF in the germline V gene (reference sequence). CDR3 sequence (DNA): TGTGCCACCAGCAAATACCCTAGCGGGAGATTGAGCGGTGAGCAGTTCTTC. It is translated as CATSKYPSGRLSGEQFF.

V usage is TRBV6-6 and J usage is TRBJ1-6, with 7 nucleotides matching TRBD1. The V and J ends lost 5 bases and 9 bases, in that order; junction bases with no gene match: 10. The CDR3 is 15 amino acids. Germline CDR1 is MNHNY and CDR2 is SVGAGI (reference sequence). The CDR3 spells CASSPDRASSSPLHF. The CDR3 nucleotides read TGTGCCAGCAGTCCCGACAGGGCCTCTAGTTCACCCCTCCACTTT.

The CDR3 nucleotides read TGTGCCAGCCCCCGGGACAGGGGTTATGGCTACACCTTC. Translating gives CASPRDRGYGYTF. The V and J genes are TRBV21-1 and TRBJ1-2; the table names TRBD1, a call not compared with the DNA. TRBV21-1 is an annotated pseudogene. The length of the CDR3 is 13 residues.

The chain has TRBV7-6 and TRBJ2-4; TRBD1 aligns across 9 bases. CDR1 and CDR2 from the germline V gene are SGHVS and FNYEAQ. The ends lost 1 base at V and 6 bases at J; junction bases unmatched: 7. This CDR3 has 16 amino acids. The CDR3: CASSLGDWGQGNIQYF. CDR3 nucleotides: TGTGCCAGCAGCTTAGGGGATTGGGGACAGGGAAACATTCAGTACTTC.

The rearrangement uses TRBV27 and TRBJ1-6; 7 positions agree with TRBD1. Looked up from germline, CDR1 is MNHEY and CDR2 is SMNVEV (reference sequence). The J segment lost 6 bases and the V segment lost 6 bases, leaving 8 bases of the junction unmatched. This CDR3 is built from 15 residues. CDR3 residues: CASRITGTVNSPLHF. CDR3 nucleotide sequence: TGTGCCAGCAGAATTACCGGGACAGTTAATTCACCCCTCCACTTT.

This clone was observed a few times. The CDR3 bases are TGTGCCAGCAGCTTAGGGACAGGGGGCTTCGACGAGCAGTACTTC. Protein sequence: CASSLGTGGFDEQYF. The V and J genes are TRBV7-9 and TRBJ2-7; 11 bases are a match to TRBD1. The CDR3 consists of 15 residues. V lost 1 base to trimming and J lost 5 bases; unmatched junction nucleotides: 4. Germline CDR1 and CDR2: SEHNR and FQNEAQ (reference sequence).

The J gene is TRBJ1-6, the V gene TRBV2, with D uncertain. CDR1 and CDR2 (germline): SNHLY, FYNNEI. This CDR3 is built from 13 residues. Trimming removed 4 bases from V and 10 bases from J, with 11 bases in between. The DNA of the CDR3 is TGTGCCAGCAGTGTCGGAGTTGGCTCACCCCTCCACTTT. This translates into CASSVGVGSPLHF. Looking up the rest from reference TRBV2 and TRBJ1-6 gives the full variable domain: EPEVTQTPSHQVTQMGQEVILRCVPISNHLYFYWYRQILGQKVEFLVSFYNNEISEKSEIFDDQFSVERPDGSNFTLKIRSTKLEDSAMYFCASSVGVGSPLHFGNGTRLTVT.

The V call is TRBV6-5, the J call TRBJ1-2; no clear D. The ends were cut back, 5 bases at V and 7 bases at J, with 17 bases in the middle. Per the germline V gene, CDR1 is MNHEY and CDR2 is SVGAGI. The CDR3 runs 14 residues. The CDR3 loop reads CASSPGQFVAGYTF. The CDR3 DNA reads TGTGCCAGCAGTCCTGGTCAATTTGTGGCTGGCTACACCTTC.

The chain links TRBV30 to TRBJ1-2, with D uncertain. The CDR3 sequence is 14 residues long. V was trimmed by 3 bases and J by 4 bases, leaving 15 bases between them. The V gene's germline CDR1 is GTSNPN and CDR2 SVGIG (reference sequence). The CDR3 DNA follows: TGTGCCTGGAGATTCGACACCCAAAGCTATGGCTACACCTTC. It specifies CAWRFDTQSYGYTF.

The rearrangement joins TRBV5-4 to TRBJ2-7, with 7 bases that match TRBD1. Germline CDR1 and CDR2: SGHNT and YYREEE (reference sequence). There are 13 residues in the CDR3. V was pared by 4 bases and J by 1 base, with 2 bases of the junction left unmatched. This chain's CDR3 is CASSGGQSYEQYF. The DNA for the CDR3 is TGTGCCAGCAGCGGGGGACAGTCCTACGAGCAGTACTTC.

This clone came up a few times. This rearrangement joins TRBV29-1 to TRBJ2-1; D possibly corresponds to TRBD1 (5 bases). V lost 3 bases to trimming and J lost 6 bases, with 9 bases between them. This CDR3 region has 12 residues. Germline values: CDR1 SQVTM, CDR2 ANQGSEA. CDR3 nucleotide sequence: TGCAGCGTTGAGGGGCCGGCCAATGAGCAGTTCTTC. Protein: CSVEGPANEQFF.

The gene calls are TRBV29-1 and TRBJ2-5; D is perhaps TRBD1 (5 bases). CDR3 length: 12 residues. The germline V gene encodes CDR1 SQVTM and CDR2 ANQGSEA. V dropped 7 bases and J dropped 3 bases, with 12 bases sitting between them. CDR3 region: CSGSTGEETQYF. The CDR3 DNA follows: TGCAGCGGATCCACAGGTGAAGAGACCCAGTACTTC.

This clone showed up just a few times. This chain links TRBV19 with TRBJ2-2; D remains unclear. The V and J ends lost 3 bases and 8 bases respectively, with 13 bases between them. The germline V gene encodes CDR1 LNHDA and CDR2 SQIVND (reference sequence). The CDR3 extends over 14 amino acids. The CDR3 nucleotides read TGTGCCAGTAGTATTCGAATACACCCAGGGGAGCTGTTTTTT. Encoded protein: CASSIRIHPGELFF. Variable domain in full (rest from reference TRBV19 and TRBJ2-2): DGGITQSPKYLFRKEGQNVTLSCEQNLNHDAMYWYRQDPGQGLRLIYYSQIVNDFQKGDIAEGYSVSREKKESFPLTVTSAQKNPTAFYLCASSIRIHPGELFFGEGSRLTVL.

In its sample, this clone was seen a few times. DNA of the CDR3: TGTGCCAGCAGTCAATGGACAGGGGGAGCTTTCTTT. Amino acids: CASSQWTGGAFF. The chain links TRBV28 to TRBJ1-1; TRBD1 agrees at 10 bases. Trimming cost V 5 bases and J 10 bases; bases outside gene matches: 4. In germline, CDR1 is MDHEN, CDR2 SYDVKM. CDR3 length equals 12 residues.

This clone showed up just a few times. CDR3 sequence reads: CASNLGQGQGYF. The CDR3 DNA reads TGTGCCAGCAACCTGGGACAGGGCCAAGGGTACTTC. The V gene is TRBV2, the J gene TRBJ2-5; 9 bases map to TRBD1. V trimming: 7 bases; J trimming: 13 bases; junction bases outside the gene matches: 10. Germline CDR1 and CDR2: SNHLY and FYNNEI. CDR3 size: 12 residues.

The chain is built from TRBV2 and TRBJ2-5; TRBD2 might be the D (5 bases). The germline CDR1 and CDR2 sequences are SNHLY and FYNNEI. This CDR3 has 13 residues. Between the trimmed V and J ends, which lost 1 base and 7 bases, there was a span of 10 bases. The CDR3 nucleotides are TGTGCCAGCAGTGAAGGGGGAGTCGGGACCCAGTACTTC. It is translated as CASSEGGVGTQYF.

The chain recombines TRBV27 with TRBJ1-2; TRBD1 matches 8 bases. The CDR3 has 15 amino acids. Germline V gene data show CDR1 as MNHEY and CDR2 as SMNVEV (reference sequence). The trim removed 3 bases at V and 3 bases at J, leaving 6 bases unmatched. CDR3 amino acids: CASSLENRGYYGYTF. The DNA of the CDR3 is TGTGCCAGCAGTTTGGAGAACAGGGGGTACTATGGCTACACCTTC.

The chain joins TRBV7-9 to TRBJ1-1; D is perhaps TRBD1 (5 bases). This CDR3 has 13 residues. V was cut by 5 bases and J by 5 bases, with 12 bases left in between. Germline V CDR1 and CDR2: SEHNR, FQNEAQ (reference sequence). CDR3 residues: CASSPQGKTEAFF. CDR3 in DNA: TGTGCCAGCAGCCCCCAGGGAAAAACTGAAGCTTTCTTT.

In its sample, this clone was seen a few times. This chain links TRBV9 with TRBJ2-5; 7 bases are a match to TRBD2. The CDR3 has 15 amino acids. The germline gives CDR1 SGDLS, CDR2 YYNGEE. V lost 3 bases, J lost 5 bases, and 10 bases stayed unmatched. DNA for the CDR3: TGTGCCAGCAGCGCCCACCGGGGGGTAGGGGAGACCCAGTACTTC. Its translation is CASSAHRGVGETQYF.

This clone turned up a few times. The rearrangement links TRBV7-9 to TRBJ1-6; 8 bases align to TRBD1. V dropped 0 bases and J dropped 9; count of bases not matched to a gene: 7. The length of the CDR3 is 16 residues. The germline V gene encodes CDR1 SEHNR and CDR2 FQNEAQ (reference sequence). The CDR3: CASSLALVRGLSPLHF. CDR3 bases: TGTGCCAGCAGCTTAGCGCTAGTCAGGGGGCTTTCACCCCTCCACTTT. The full variable domain, completed using reference TRBV7-9 and TRBJ1-6, is DTGVSQNPRHKITKRGQNVTFRCDPISEHNRLYWYRQTLGQGPEFLTYFQNEAQLEKSRLLSDRFSAERPKGSFSTLEIQRTEQGDSAMYLCASSLALVRGLSPLHFGNGTRLTVT.

The chain links TRBV18 to TRBJ1-2, with D maybe TRBD1 (6 bases). Germline V CDR1 and CDR2: KGHSH, LQKENI. The length of the CDR3 is 14 residues. V was cut by 0 bases and J by 7 bases, with 12 bases left in between. CDR3 nucleotide sequence: TGTGCCAGCTCACCACCGGGGGGGCCGAGTGGCTACACCTTC. Translation: CASSPPGGPSGYTF.

The V gene is TRBV7-9, the J gene TRBJ1-1, with 12 bases aligning to TRBD1. Losses at the gene ends were 5 bases for V and 5 bases for J; bases not matched to a gene: 12. The CDR3 has 17 amino acids. The germline gives CDR1 SEHNR, CDR2 FQNEAQ (reference sequence). The CDR3 loop reads CASSDTRDRGRGTEAFF. The CDR3 DNA sequence: TGTGCCAGCAGCGATACCAGGGACAGGGGGCGCGGTACTGAAGCTTTCTTT.

V gene TRBV30 combines with J gene TRBJ2-7, with no clear D. This CDR3 contains 14 residues. V lost 5 bases, J lost 5 bases, and 19 bases lay in between. CDR1 and CDR2 (germline): GTSNPN, SVGIG (reference sequence). CDR3: CAWGDKFRRNEQYF. CDR3 bases: TGTGCCTGGGGCGACAAATTTAGAAGGAACGAGCAGTACTTC.

In its sample, this clone was seen a few times. The chain carries TRBV6-1 and TRBJ1-1; D ambiguous. CDR3 length: 11 amino acids. V lost 6 bases to trimming and J lost 0 bases, with 2 bases between them. The V gene's germline CDR1 is MNHNS and CDR2 SASEGT. The chain's CDR3 is CASSMNTEAFF. The CDR3, as DNA: TGTGCCAGCAGCATGAACACTGAAGCTTTCTTT.

The chain links TRBV11-2 to TRBJ1-2; TRBD1 aligns across 7 bases. The J segment lost 0 bases and the V segment lost 5 bases, leaving 12 bases of the junction unmatched. This CDR3 contains 17 residues. Germline-derived CDR1 and CDR2 are SGHAT and FQNNGV. CDR3 bases: TGTGCCAGCAGCGCCGGGACAGTAGAAAAGGCTAACTATGGCTACACCTTC. It is translated as CASSAGTVEKANYGYTF.

The rearrangement uses TRBV7-9 and TRBJ1-1; TRBD1 is a possible D gene (6 bases). This CDR3 is built from 15 residues. The V gene lost 5 bases and the J gene lost 1 base, with 14 bases spanning the gap. Germline-derived CDR1 and CDR2 are SEHNR and FQNEAQ (reference sequence). CDR3 nucleotides: TGTGCCAGCAGCGCCCGGACAGACCGGAACACTGAAGCTTTCTTT. Protein sequence: CASSARTDRNTEAFF.

This clone was observed a handful of times. The chain has TRBV30 and TRBJ1-2, with D hard to call. The CDR3 is 15 residues long. CDR1 and CDR2 (germline): GTSNPN, SVGIG (reference sequence). V lost 0 bases and J lost 5, with 16 bases in between. The CDR3 region has the DNA TGTGCCTGGAGTGTACGTCGGGTTGGTGGGTATGGCTACACCTTC. It specifies CAWSVRRVGGYGYTF.